This T cell receptor (beta chain) was observed in a study of vaccination effects on CD4 cells after COVID-19. At the level of the study: Post-vaccine specimens were collected at a median of 72 days following the second dose. Findings and caveats of the study: At late timepoints after vaccination, vaccine- and infection-induced clones shrank markedly.

Worth noting for this clone: Its antigen is unknown.

Within the ViraFEST assay, antigen-specific CD4+ T cells underwent expansion with viral peptide pools prior to sequencing. Culture lasted about ten days before CD4+ T cell isolation. Participants got two doses of BNT162b2 or mRNA-1273 vaccine. Produced via immunoSEQ multiplex PCR; TCRdb's table is partial and in-frame only. Among approximately 26,000 clones listed, 69% were seen once. There are 18 residues in the CDR3. Unmatched junction bases numbered 9, after V lost 4 bases and J lost 0 bases. Germline V gene sequence: CDR1 SGHRS, CDR2 YFSETQ. The starting material was CD4+ T cells from PBMCs cultured with SARS-CoV-2 spike peptides, obtained after COVID-19 vaccination. The source of this sequence is a human donor who received a COVID-19 vaccine. The chain employs TRBV5-1 and TRBJ2-6; TRBD1 matches at 8 bases. CDR3 protein: CASSMGQAILSGANVLTF. The CDR3, as DNA: TGCGCCAGCAGCATGGGACAGGCGATCCTCTCTGGGGCCAACGTCCTGACTTTC. The entire variable domain, with the rest obtained from reference TRBV5-1 and TRBJ2-6, is as follows: KAGVTQTPRYLIKTRGQQVTLSCSPISGHRSVSWYQQTPGQGLQFLFEYFSETQRNKGNFPGRFSGRQFSNSRSEMNVSTLELGDSALYLCASSMGQAILSGANVLTFGAGSRLTVL.